This passage covers 24 T cell receptor beta chains from one sample sequenced in a study of blood T cell repertoires in COVID-19. The method was immunoSEQ multiplex PCR; TCRdb's version includes in-frame clones alone and lacks a portion of them. The sample lists approximately 50,000 clones, 77% seen once, with 35% to 55% in the top ten. The source material was peripheral blood. These receptors came from a man in his 70s with active or convalescent COVID-19.

The J gene is TRBJ1-1, the V gene TRBV3-1 (or the pseudogene TRBV3-2), with D perhaps matching TRBD1 (6 bases). The germline CDR1 and CDR2 sequences are LGHDT and YNNKEL (reference sequence). The CDR3 extends over 14 amino acids. V gave up 3 bases and J gave up 6 bases, with 14 bases separating them. CDR3 protein: CASSQGTRLAEAFF. In nucleotides, the CDR3 is TGTGCCAGCAGCCAGGGGACAAGGTTAGCTGAAGCTTTCTTT.

The chain links TRBV5-1 to TRBJ2-2, with TRBD1 matching over 7 bases. CDR3 length equals 17 residues. Germline V gives CDR1 SGHRS, CDR2 YFSETQ. The V and J ends lost 1 base and 1 base, in that order; junction bases with no gene match: 7. In nucleotides, the CDR3 is TGCGCCAGCAGCTTGTCTTTAAGGACAGGGAACACCGGGGAGCTGTTTTTT. Its protein product is CASSLSLRTGNTGELFF.

The rearrangement links TRBV7-2 to TRBJ2-5, with 9 bases aligning to TRBD1. The CDR3 has 14 residues. Germline CDR1 is SGHTA and CDR2 is FQGNSA. Losses at the gene ends were 4 bases for V and 4 bases for J; bases not matched to a gene: 4. The CDR3 bases are TGTGCCAGCAGCTCACAGGGGGCGGGAGAGACCCAGTACTTC. Its translation: CASSSQGAGETQYF.

Only one count was recorded for this clone. The chain is built from TRBV5-4 and TRBJ1-4, with TRBD1 matching 11 bases. Germline loops: CDR1 SGHNT, CDR2 YYREEE (reference sequence). There are 14 residues in the CDR3. V lost 4 bases and J lost 7; bases outside the gene matches: 3. CDR3 protein: CASSRDRGSEKLFF. The CDR3 DNA reads as TGTGCCAGCAGCCGGGACAGGGGGAGTGAAAAACTGTTTTTT.

The CDR3 protein is CASSSDLGQATDTQYF. CDR3 DNA: TGTGCCAGCAGCTCCGACCTGGGACAAGCTACAGATACGCAGTATTTT. The rearrangement links TRBV7-2 to TRBJ2-3; possibly TRBD1 for D (6 bases). This CDR3 is 16 amino acids long. V was trimmed by 4 bases and J by 3 bases, leaving 17 bases between them. Germline-derived CDR1 and CDR2 are SGHTA and FQGNSA.

The chain joins TRBV5-6 to TRBJ1-3; unclear D gene. Germline-derived CDR1 and CDR2 are SGHDT and YYEEEE. Trimming took off 3 bases at V and 4 bases at J, with 14 bases between the two ends. CDR3 length: 15 amino acids. In nucleotides, the CDR3 is TGTGCCAGCAGCTCAAACGGTCCGTTAGGAAACACCATATATTTT. This sequence encodes CASSSNGPLGNTIYF.

This chain links TRBV7-9 with TRBJ1-2, with no clear D. V shed 3 bases and J shed 2 bases, with 4 bases lying between them. Germline-derived CDR1 and CDR2 are SEHNR and FQNEAQ (reference sequence). The CDR3 is 12 amino acids. The CDR3 nucleotides read TGTGCCAGCAGCTTCCTCAACTATGGCTACACCTTC. Its protein product is CASSFLNYGYTF.

The chain is built from TRBV7-3 and TRBJ2-1; 13 bases are shared with TRBD2. Per the germline V gene, CDR1 is SGHTA and CDR2 is FQGTGA. V was pared by 5 bases and J by 7 bases, with 5 bases of the junction left unmatched. This CDR3 is built from 15 residues. The chain's CDR3 is CASSAGTSGENEQFF. The CDR3 DNA follows: TGTGCCAGCAGCGCCGGGACTAGCGGGGAGAATGAGCAGTTCTTC.

The chain employs TRBV5-4 and TRBJ1-2; 8 nucleotides agree with TRBD1. The length of the CDR3 is 13 residues. With 4 bases clipped from V and 7 bases from J, the junction kept 6 bases outside the gene matches. Per germline, CDR1 SGHNT and CDR2 YYREEE (reference sequence). Written as DNA, the CDR3 is TGTGCCAGCAGCCTCAGGGGGCGAGTTGGCTACACCTTC. Translating it yields CASSLRGRVGYTF.

This clone appeared once. The chain carries TRBV24-1 and TRBJ2-1; D uncertain. V lost 1 base and J lost 0, with 9 bases in between. The CDR3 is 16 residues long. Looked up from germline, CDR1 is KGHDR and CDR2 is SFDVKD. CDR3 bases: TGTGCCACCAGTGATTTTGTCCCGAGCTCCTACAATGAGCAGTTCTTC. This translates into CATSDFVPSSYNEQFF.

Written as DNA, the CDR3 is TGTGCCAGCAGCTTAGTGTCGGCGGACACCGGGGAGCTGTTTTTT. Translated: CASSLVSADTGELFF. The rearrangement uses TRBV7-2 and TRBJ2-2; D call uncertain. Looked up from germline, CDR1 is SGHTA and CDR2 is FQGNSA. V lost 1 base, J lost 3 bases, and 9 bases lay in between. This CDR3 spans 15 amino acids. Combining the CDR3 with reference TRBV7-2 and TRBJ2-2 gives the whole variable domain GAGVSQSPSNKVTEKGKDVELRCDPISGHTALYWYRQSLGQGLEFLIYFQGNSAPDKSGLPSDRFSAERTGGSVSTLTIQRTQQEDSAVYLCASSLVSADTGELFFGEGSRLTVL.

This clone came up a few times. V and J are TRBV12-3 or TRBV12-4 and TRBJ1-1; D is unresolved. The CDR3 runs 13 residues. Trimming took 7 bases from V and 1 from J, leaving 10 bases between them. CDR3 bases: TGTGCCAGCATGAGGGAGGGGAACACTGAAGCTTTCTTT. Its protein product is CASMREGNTEAFF.

There are a few counts of this clone. The chain uses TRBV12-5 and TRBJ2-1; TRBD2 agrees at 8 bases. After removal of 3 bases from V and 8 bases from J, the junction contained 6 bases not matched to a gene. The CDR3 runs 14 residues. In germline, CDR1 is LGHNT, CDR2 FRNRAP. The CDR3 DNA is TGTGCTAGTGGTTTTAGCGGGGAGGTGGATGAGCAGTTCTTC. Translating gives CASGFSGEVDEQFF.

V and J are TRBV23-1 and TRBJ1-4, with a tentative D call TRBD1 (6 bases). TRBV23-1 is placed among ORFs of uncertain function. Trimming left V 8 bases short and J 7 bases short, with 8 bases between. This CDR3 contains 11 residues. The CDR3 region is CASGRGEKLFF. The CDR3 nucleotides are TGCGCCAGCGGCAGGGGTGAAAAACTGTTTTTT.

The chain joins TRBV19 to TRBJ2-1, with 7 bases identical to TRBD2. Looked up from germline, CDR1 is LNHDA and CDR2 is SQIVND (reference sequence). Trimming cost V 7 bases and J 0 bases; bases outside gene matches: 6. The CDR3 has 15 residues. CDR3 loop: CASNPGGTSYNEQFF. In DNA form, the CDR3 reads TGTGCCAGTAACCCGGGAGGTACCTCCTACAATGAGCAGTTCTTC. Full variable domain (missing parts from reference TRBV19 and TRBJ2-1): DGGITQSPKYLFRKEGQNVTLSCEQNLNHDAMYWYRQDPGQGLRLIYYSQIVNDFQKGDIAEGYSVSREKKESFPLTVTSAQKNPTAFYLCASNPGGTSYNEQFFGPGTRLTVL.

This chain links TRBV6-5 with TRBJ1-1; TRBD1 agrees at 7 bases. CDR1 is MNHEY, CDR2 SVGAGI, per germline. The CDR3 spans 15 residues. V gave up 2 bases and J gave up 2 bases; unmatched junction bases: 5. The CDR3 region is CASSYRRQGNTEAFF. CDR3 nucleotides: TGTGCCAGCAGTTACCGCCGACAGGGAAACACTGAAGCTTTCTTT.

The CDR3 is CAFTGGLVHNEQFF. DNA for the CDR3: TGTGCGTTTACCGGGGGTTTAGTCCACAATGAGCAGTTCTTC. The V gene is TRBV30, the J gene TRBJ2-1, with D tentatively TRBD2 (6 bases). Germline-derived CDR1 and CDR2 are GTSNPN and SVGIG (reference sequence). The CDR3 loop spans 14 amino acids.

The chain carries TRBV15 and TRBJ1-5, with a tentative D call TRBD1 (6 bases). V lost 1 base and J 4 bases, leaving 14 bases between the germline ends. CDR3 length equals 16 residues. The V gene's germline CDR1 is LNHNV and CDR2 YYDKDF (reference sequence). The CDR3 bases are TGTGCCACCAGCAGAGTTATGACAGGAGTTAATCAGCCCCAGCATTTT. This gives the protein CATSRVMTGVNQPQHF.

This clone was seen a handful of times. V is TRBV19 and J is TRBJ2-4; 7 bases line up with TRBD1. V dropped 3 bases and J dropped 4; count of bases not matched to a gene: 3. Germline assignment: CDR1 LNHDA and CDR2 SQIVND (reference sequence). This CDR3 contains 14 residues. The CDR3 DNA reads TGTGCCAGTAGTATCGGGACAGCAAAAAACATTCAGTACTTC. Protein sequence: CASSIGTAKNIQYF.

The chain uses TRBV12-5 and TRBJ2-1, with 7 bases fitting TRBD2. With 0 bases clipped from V and 4 bases from J, the junction kept 6 bases outside the gene matches. The CDR3 is 16 residues long. Germline CDR1 reads LGHNT; CDR2 reads FRNRAP. CDR3 sequence reads: CASGLVLGREYNEQFF. The CDR3 nucleotides read TGTGCTAGTGGTTTGGTACTGGGGCGGGAGTACAATGAGCAGTTCTTC.

This sequence joins TRBV2 and TRBJ1-1; D unresolved. Germline assignment: CDR1 SNHLY and CDR2 FYNNEI. CDR3 length: 13 residues. Trimming removed 7 bases from V and 6 bases from J, with 15 bases in between. In DNA form, the CDR3 reads TGTGCCAGCAAGGTGAGGCAGCTAGCTGAAGCTTTCTTT. It encodes CASKVRQLAEAFF.

V gene TRBV11-3 combines with J gene TRBJ1-4, with 7 positions matching TRBD1. This CDR3 has 14 residues. Trimming removed 4 bases from V and 5 bases from J; junction bases left unmatched: 4. Germline V CDR1 and CDR2: SGHNT, YENEEA. Here the CDR3 reads CASSWGQPNEKLFF. The CDR3 DNA sequence: TGTGCCAGCAGCTGGGGACAGCCGAATGAAAAACTGTTTTTT.

The chain recombines TRBV5-1 with TRBJ2-5, with 10 bases fitting TRBD2. From germline, CDR1 is SGHRS and CDR2 YFSETQ. This CDR3 spans 17 amino acids. V shed 2 bases and J 3 bases; nucleotides not matched to a gene: 10. The CDR3 DNA sequence: TGCGCCAGCAGCTTCTCGGCGGGGCTAGCGGGGGAAGAGACCCAGTACTTC. Its protein is CASSFSAGLAGEETQYF.

The chain is built from TRBV18 and TRBJ2-3; D is possibly TRBD2 (6 bases). Trimming removed 2 bases at V and 3 bases at J, with 9 bases between. The CDR3 covers 14 residues. Germline loops: CDR1 KGHSH, CDR2 LQKENI. CDR3 sequence: CASSPRRGTDTQYF. CDR3 DNA sequence: TGTGCCAGCTCACCAAGGCGGGGAACAGATACGCAGTATTTT.